The clone carrying this T cell receptor beta chain has a handful of counts. The sample originates from a study of blood T cells in healthy people across ages. Alongside a J-beta primer mix, a sample-barcoded 5' primer served in a second PCR lasting about 6 to 11 cycles. TCRdb reprocessed the 5' RACE reads via MiXCR and lists one record per CDR3 protein. The data hold nearly 800,000 distinct CDR3 sequences, with 20% to 25% observed a single time. The sample was also linked to a second study, of T cells of mothers and their children. That paper notes: All donors were healthy and Caucasian; they were a few mothers and their six children.

This sequence originates from a boy aged 5-17 years in good health. The sequencing input was blood.

The DNA of the CDR3 is TGTGCCAGCAGCGTATCCGGAGATGATACCGGGGAGCTGTTTTTT. It translates to CASSVSGDDTGELFF. The chain has TRBV9 and TRBJ2-2; no clear D gene. V lost 1 base to trimming and J lost 5 bases, with 12 bases between them. The CDR3 spans 15 residues. Germline CDR1 is SGDLS and CDR2 is YYNGEE.